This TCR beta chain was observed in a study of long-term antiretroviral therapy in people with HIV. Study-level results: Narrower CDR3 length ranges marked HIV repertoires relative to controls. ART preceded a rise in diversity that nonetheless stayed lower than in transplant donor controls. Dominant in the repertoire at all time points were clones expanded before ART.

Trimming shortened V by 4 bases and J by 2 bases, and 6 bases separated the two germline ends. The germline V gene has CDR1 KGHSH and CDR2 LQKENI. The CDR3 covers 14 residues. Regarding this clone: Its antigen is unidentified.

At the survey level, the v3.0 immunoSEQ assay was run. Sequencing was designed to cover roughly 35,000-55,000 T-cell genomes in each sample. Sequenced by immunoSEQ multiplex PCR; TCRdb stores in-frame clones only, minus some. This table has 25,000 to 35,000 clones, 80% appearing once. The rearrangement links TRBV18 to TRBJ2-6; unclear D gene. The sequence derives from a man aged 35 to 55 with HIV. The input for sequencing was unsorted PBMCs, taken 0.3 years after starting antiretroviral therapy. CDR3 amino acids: CASSQDTGANVLTF. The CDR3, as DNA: TGTGCCAGCTCACAAGATACTGGGGCCAACGTCCTGACTTTC. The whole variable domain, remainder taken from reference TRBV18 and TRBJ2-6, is NAGVMQNPRHLVRRRGQEARLRCSPMKGHSHVYWYRQLPEEGLKFMVYLQKENIIDESGMPKERFSAEFPKEGPSILRIQQVVRGDSAAYFCASSQDTGANVLTFGAGSRLTVL.